Each of the 28 T cell receptor beta chains below was sequenced from the same sample in a study of T cell responses to AZD1222 COVID-19 vaccine. The method was immunoSEQ multiplex PCR; TCRdb's version includes in-frame clones alone and lacks a portion of them. The table records about 200,000 clones, roughly 92% of them present only once. The sample consisted of peripheral blood, taken 28 days after the second AZD1222 dose. These receptors originate from an adult who received the AZD1222 COVID-19 vaccine.

This clone was seen once. The CDR3 coding sequence is TGCGCCAGCAGCGGGGGGGACTTTGTTCAAGAGACCCAGTACTTC. This gives the protein CASSGGDFVQETQYF. The J gene is TRBJ2-5, the V gene TRBV4-1; 7 nucleotides agree with TRBD2. CDR3 length: 15 residues. V shed 5 bases and J 2 bases; nucleotides not matched to a gene: 8. CDR1 MGHRA and CDR2 YSYEKL come from the germline V gene.

This clone was counted a single time. This chain links TRBV5-1 with TRBJ1-1; D remains unclear. V was cut by 4 bases and J by 3 bases, with 10 bases left in between. CDR1 is SGHRS and CDR2 is YFSETQ in the germline V gene. The CDR3 consists of 13 residues. The CDR3 protein is CASSINGDTEAFF. CDR3 sequence (DNA): TGCGCCAGCAGCATTAACGGGGACACTGAAGCTTTCTTT.

This clone was found once. V gene TRBV3-1 (or the pseudogene TRBV3-2) combines with J gene TRBJ2-3; possibly TRBD1 for D (5 bases). V lost 7 bases and J lost 0, with 11 bases in between. This CDR3 comprises 14 residues. Germline V CDR1 and CDR2: LGHDT, YNNKEL (reference sequence). The CDR3 DNA reads as TGTGCCAGCACCATCGCAGGGAGCACAGATACGCAGTATTTT. Translation gives CASTIAGSTDTQYF.

The chain combines TRBV19 with TRBJ2-3; TRBD1 aligns across 7 bases. The trim removed 10 bases at V and 3 bases at J, leaving 7 bases unmatched. The CDR3 totals 13 residues. Germline lookup yields CDR1 LNHDA and CDR2 SQIVND (reference sequence). The CDR3 nucleotides read TGTGCCACGGCCTCGGGACAGACAGATACGCAGTATTTT. It is translated as CATASGQTDTQYF.

The rearrangement joins TRBV2 to TRBJ1-2; tentatively, D is TRBD1 (5 bases). CDR3 length: 11 amino acids. The germline gives CDR1 SNHLY, CDR2 FYNNEI. CDR3 coding DNA: TGTGCAACGACAGATAAATATGGCTACACCTTC. Protein product: CATTDKYGYTF.

This sequence joins TRBV5-4 and TRBJ2-7; TRBD2 matches at 13 bases. CDR1 and CDR2 from the germline V gene are SGHNT and YYREEE (reference sequence). This CDR3 comprises 16 residues. After removal of 0 bases from V and 4 bases from J, the junction contained 4 bases not matched to a gene. This chain's CDR3 is CASSLGLAGGGYEQYF. CDR3 DNA sequence: TGTGCCAGCAGCTTGGGACTAGCGGGGGGCGGGTACGAGCAGTACTTC.

V usage is TRBV16 and J usage is TRBJ1-4; tentatively, D is TRBD1 (5 bases). CDR3 length: 15 residues. Germline V lookup: CDR1 KGHSY, CDR2 FQNENV. V lost 0 bases to trimming and J lost 8 bases, with 13 bases between them. DNA for the CDR3: TGTGCCAGCAGCCAATCGGGGCCGTACTTGGAAAAACTGTTTTTT. This encodes CASSQSGPYLEKLFF.

About this clone: Other DNA sequences in this sample translate to the same CDR3. The chain has TRBV5-1 and TRBJ1-3; no clear D. The CDR3 totals 15 residues. V dropped 1 base and J dropped 0 bases, with 8 bases sitting between them. Germline CDR1 reads SGHRS; CDR2 reads YFSETQ. The chain's CDR3 is CASSLFGDSGNTIYF. The CDR3 coding sequence is TGCGCCAGCAGCTTGTTCGGGGACTCTGGAAACACCATATATTTT.

The chain joins TRBV7-2 to TRBJ1-2; 7 bases fit TRBD1. With 3 bases clipped from V and 7 bases from J, the junction kept 11 bases outside the gene matches. This CDR3 spans 15 amino acids. Per germline, CDR1 SGHTA and CDR2 FQGNSA. CDR3 amino acids: CASSLFGEGASGYTF. DNA for the CDR3: TGTGCCAGCAGCTTGTTTGGGGAGGGGGCCTCTGGCTACACCTTC.

The J gene is TRBJ2-5, the V gene TRBV24-1, with 7 bases matching TRBD2. The CDR3 contains 14 residues. V shed 9 bases and J 0 bases; nucleotides not matched to a gene: 6. The V gene's germline CDR1 is KGHDR and CDR2 SFDVKD. The CDR3 reads CATCGLEYQETQYF. DNA of the CDR3: TGTGCCACCTGTGGACTAGAGTACCAAGAGACCCAGTACTTC.

J is TRBJ2-2 and V is TRBV19; D may be TRBD2 (5 bases). Germline V gene lookup returns CDR1 LNHDA and CDR2 SQIVND (reference sequence). The CDR3 runs to 14 residues. Trimming removed 4 bases from V and 4 bases from J, with 10 bases in between. This CDR3 is CASSRAGLTGELFF. CDR3 in DNA: TGTGCCAGTAGTAGGGCGGGTCTCACCGGGGAGCTGTTTTTT.

The CDR3 DNA reads as TGTGCCAGCAGTTACGCCCCCGAGGGGAATACGCAGTATTTT. Translation: CASSYAPEGNTQYF. J is TRBJ2-3 and V is TRBV6-5; D assignment may be TRBD1 or TRBD2 (5 bases each). This CDR3 comprises 14 residues. V was cut by 2 bases and J by 7 bases, with 13 bases left in between. Germline assignment: CDR1 MNHEY and CDR2 SVGAGI.

The chain recombines TRBV5-1 with TRBJ1-1, with D unclear. Germline V CDR1 and CDR2: SGHRS, YFSETQ. Trimming shortened V by 1 base and J by 2 bases, and 9 bases separated the two germline ends. CDR3 length: 14 residues. The CDR3 coding sequence is TGCGCCAGCAGCTTGATTCCAACCAACACTGAAGCTTTCTTT. It is translated as CASSLIPTNTEAFF.

This chain uses TRBV7-3 with TRBJ2-2; TRBD2 is a possible D gene (6 bases). The germline V gene has CDR1 SGHTA and CDR2 FQGTGA. V lost 5 bases and J lost 7, with 23 bases in between. The CDR3 contains 17 residues. CDR3 nucleotide sequence: TGTGCCAGCAGCCCCTCCCCCGGGACTCCCGGGGGCGGGGAGCTGTTTTTT. This gives the protein CASSPSPGTPGGGELFF. Full variable domain (remainder filled in from reference TRBV7-3 and TRBJ2-2): GAGVSQTPSNKVTEKGKYVELRCDPISGHTALYWYRQSLGQGPEFLIYFQGTGAADDSGLPNDRFFAVRPEGSVSTLKIQRTERGDSAVYLCASSPSPGTPGGGELFFGEGSRLTVL.

This chain links TRBV24-1 with TRBJ2-7; D gene uncertain. Trimming stripped 1 base from V and 4 bases from J, with 22 bases between. The germline CDR1 and CDR2 sequences are KGHDR and SFDVKD. This CDR3 has 18 residues. Here the CDR3 DNA reads TGTGCCACCAGTGATTTATCGCAGGTTAAGGATAAGGAGTACGAGCAGTACTTC. Its translation is CATSDLSQVKDKEYEQYF.

The chain employs TRBV5-1 and TRBJ2-3; D may match TRBD1 or TRBD2 (5 bases each). Germline V lookup: CDR1 SGHRS, CDR2 YFSETQ. CDR3 size: 16 residues. V was trimmed by 3 bases and J by 0 bases, leaving 14 bases between them. The CDR3 loop reads CASSSGRTASTDTQYF. CDR3 in DNA: TGCGCCAGCAGCTCGGGACGTACAGCTAGCACAGATACGCAGTATTTT.

The rearrangement joins TRBV4-2 to TRBJ2-3; TRBD1 aligns across 7 bases. Germline lookup yields CDR1 LGHNA and CDR2 YNFKEQ. Germline trimming cut 0 bases from V and 2 bases from J; bases unmatched to any gene: 5. This CDR3 has 16 amino acids. Written as DNA, the CDR3 is TGTGCCAGCAGCCAAGACTTCAGGGGGAACACAGATACGCAGTATTTT. This encodes CASSQDFRGNTDTQYF.

J is TRBJ2-7 and V is TRBV10-2, with D perhaps TRBD2 (5 bases). Germline V lookup: CDR1 WSHSY, CDR2 SAAADI. The CDR3 sequence is 12 residues long. With 7 bases removed from V and 8 bases from J, the gap between germline ends came to 15 bases. The CDR3 coding sequence is TGCGCCAGCATCCGGGGTGCCCCGCAGCAGTACTTC. Its translation: CASIRGAPQQYF.

The J gene is TRBJ1-2, the V gene TRBV11-2, with 7 bases lining up with TRBD1. The CDR3 has 13 residues. The junction had 7 bases not matched to a gene; V was cut back by 5 bases and J by 7 bases. Germline loops: CDR1 SGHAT, CDR2 FQNNGV. The CDR3 DNA reads TGTGCCAGCAGCGCACAGGGGAGGCGTGGCTACACCTTC. Amino acid sequence: CASSAQGRRGYTF.

The chain combines TRBV6-1 with TRBJ1-2; D call uncertain. V lost 2 bases to trimming and J lost 0 bases, with 7 bases between them. This CDR3 region has 14 residues. Germline V gives CDR1 MNHNS, CDR2 SASEGT. The CDR3 coding sequence is TGTGCCAGCAGTGAATGGAGAGCTAACTATGGCTACACCTTC. Its translation: CASSEWRANYGYTF.

The J gene is TRBJ2-5, the V gene TRBV2; D is uncertain. V was cut by 4 bases and J by 5 bases, with 8 bases left in between. Germline V gene sequence: CDR1 SNHLY, CDR2 FYNNEI. The CDR3 sequence is 12 residues long. The chain's CDR3 is CASSVARETQYF. For the CDR3, the DNA is TGTGCCAGCAGTGTGGCAAGGGAGACCCAGTACTTC.

The J gene is TRBJ2-3, the V gene TRBV5-5, with 7 bases aligning to TRBD1. CDR3 length: 16 amino acids. CDR1 is SGHKS and CDR2 is YYEKEE in the germline V gene (reference sequence). Unmatched junction bases numbered 7, after V lost 1 base and J lost 2 bases. The CDR3 loop is CASSLTGVVDTDTQYF. The CDR3 DNA reads TGTGCCAGCAGCTTGACAGGGGTTGTGGACACAGATACGCAGTATTTT.

This chain connects TRBV7-8 to TRBJ1-5; the match to TRBD1 covers 7 bases. V was clipped by 0 bases and J by 7 bases; unmatched bases: 3. Germline CDR1 reads SGHVS; CDR2 reads FQNEAQ. The CDR3 runs to 14 residues. The CDR3 loop reads CASSLAGGGQPQHF. Here the CDR3 DNA reads TGTGCCAGCAGCTTAGCAGGGGGCGGCCAGCCCCAGCATTTT.

In this sample, this clone turned up once. The chain joins TRBV7-2 to TRBJ1-3, with D possibly being TRBD1 (5 bases). From germline, CDR1 is SGHTA and CDR2 FQGNSA. This CDR3 is 16 amino acids long. Trimming left V 2 bases short and J 0 bases short, with 11 bases between. CDR3 loop: CASSLYSGPSGNTIYF. DNA for the CDR3: TGTGCCAGCAGCTTATATTCGGGGCCCTCTGGAAACACCATATATTTT.

In this sample, this clone turned up once. This chain joins TRBV13 and TRBJ1-6; TRBD1 matches at 9 bases. In germline, CDR1 is PRHDT, CDR2 FYEKMQ (reference sequence). V shed 4 bases and J 5 bases; nucleotides not matched to a gene: 6. The CDR3 has 16 residues. The CDR3 region is CASSSVGQGHNSPLHF. For the CDR3, the DNA is TGTGCCAGCAGCTCGGTGGGACAGGGACATAATTCACCCCTCCACTTT.

The chain uses TRBV2 and TRBJ1-4; D gene uncertain. The CDR3 runs to 13 residues. Germline assignment: CDR1 SNHLY and CDR2 FYNNEI. Trimming removed 7 bases from V and 7 bases from J, with 13 bases in between. The CDR3 region has the DNA TGTGCCAGCAAGCGGGGATGGAGTGAAAAACTGTTTTTT. Its translation is CASKRGWSEKLFF.

J is TRBJ1-2 and V is TRBV5-1; TRBD1 is a possible D gene (5 bases). CDR1 and CDR2 from the germline V gene are SGHRS and YFSETQ. The CDR3 runs 14 residues. The V end lost 0 bases, the J end lost 7 bases, and 13 bases lay between the germline ends. CDR3 sequence reads: CASSLGSPGGGYTF. The CDR3 nucleotides are TGCGCCAGCAGCTTGGGGAGTCCCGGGGGTGGCTACACCTTC.

The rearrangement links TRBV6-5 to TRBJ2-7; D is ambiguous. CDR3 length: 12 residues. Germline V lookup: CDR1 MNHEY, CDR2 SVGAGI. The V end was cut by 8 bases, the J end by 7 bases, with 15 bases between. CDR3 nucleotide sequence: TGTGCCAGCTCGGCGGTCTTGGGGGAGCAGTACTTC. Translating it yields CASSAVLGEQYF.